This entry concerns a single T cell receptor beta chain. The data stem from a study of Ad26.COV2.S vaccination and SARS-CoV-2 variants. On the study more broadly: Sample donor was a member of the COV1001 Ad26.COV2.S trial arm. Ad26.COV2.S, an intramuscular injection, was given once or twice 56 days apart.

Sequenced by immunoSEQ multiplex PCR; TCRdb stores in-frame clones only, minus some. In the table there are fewer than 500,000 clones, about nine tenths of which are singletons. Germline CDR1 and CDR2: MNHEY and SVGEGT. CDR3 length equals 16 residues. V lost 5 bases to trimming and J lost 4 bases; unmatched junction nucleotides: 14. The treatment is: 19 received Ad26.COV2.S at low or high dose, single or two shots; about 5 received placebo; per-sample allocation not given. Sampling was performed 63 days after the first vaccine or placebo injection. The V call is TRBV6-2 or TRBV6-3, the J call TRBJ2-7; 7 bases are shared with TRBD1. The receptor was derived from a person between 18 and 60 years old who received the Ad26.COV2.S COVID-19 vaccine or a placebo. The sample here was peripheral blood, taken in a trial of Ad26.COV2.S vaccine versus placebo. This CDR3 reads CASSPPRRDRRYEQYF. CDR3 sequence (DNA): TGTGCCAGCAGTCCCCCTCGTCGGGACAGACGTTACGAGCAGTACTTC.